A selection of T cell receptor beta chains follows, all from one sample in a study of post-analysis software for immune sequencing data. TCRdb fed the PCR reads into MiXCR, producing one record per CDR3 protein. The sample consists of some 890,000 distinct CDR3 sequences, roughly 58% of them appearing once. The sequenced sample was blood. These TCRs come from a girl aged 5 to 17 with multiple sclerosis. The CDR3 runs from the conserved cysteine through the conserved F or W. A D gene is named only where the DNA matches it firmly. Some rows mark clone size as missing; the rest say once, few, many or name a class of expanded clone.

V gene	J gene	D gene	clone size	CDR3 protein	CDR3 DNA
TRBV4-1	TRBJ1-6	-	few	CASSQDPLSPLHF	TGCGCCAGCAGCCAGGACCCTCTGTCACCCCTCCACTTT
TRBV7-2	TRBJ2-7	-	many	CASSLARTSSYEQYF	TGTGCCAGCAGCTTAGCTAGGACCAGCTCCTACGAGCAGTACTTC
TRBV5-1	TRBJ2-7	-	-	CASGQGGSGEQYF	TGCGCCAGCGGACAGGGAGGGTCGGGCGAGCAGTACTTC
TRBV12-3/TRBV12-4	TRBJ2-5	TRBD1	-	CASSLSGTGQETQYF	TGTGCCAGCAGTTTATCCGGGACAGGGCAAGAGACCCAGTACTTC
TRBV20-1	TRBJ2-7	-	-	CSALEPRRDEQYF	TGCAGTGCGCTAGAACCGCGACGCGACGAGCAGTACTTC
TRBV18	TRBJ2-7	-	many	CASSPGGSYEQYF	TGCGCCAGCAGCCCCGGGGGTTCCTACGAGCAGTACTTC
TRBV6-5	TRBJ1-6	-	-	CASSFTGFSPLHF	TGTGCCAGCAGTTTTACAGGATTTTCACCCCTCCACTTT
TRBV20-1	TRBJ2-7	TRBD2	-	CSAREGRASGRAEQYF	TGCAGTGCTAGAGAGGGCCGAGCTAGCGGGAGGGCCGAGCAGTACTTC
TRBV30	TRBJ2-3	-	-	CAWSVSASSTDTQYF	TGTGCCTGGAGTGTTAGCGCTTCTAGCACAGATACGCAGTATTTT
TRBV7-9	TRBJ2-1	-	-	CASSLGTISEQFF	TGTGCCAGCAGCTTAGGCACAATCAGTGAGCAGTTCTTC
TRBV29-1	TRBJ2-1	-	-	CSANDRTLNEQFF	TGCAGCGCCAACGACAGAACGCTCAATGAGCAGTTCTTC
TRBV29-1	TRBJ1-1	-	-	CSVVPEAFF	TGCAGCGTTGTGCCTGAAGCTTTCTTT
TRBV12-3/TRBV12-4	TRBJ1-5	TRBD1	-	CASSLRGQGEVGQPQHF	TGTGCCAGCAGTTTAAGAGGACAGGGGGAGGTCGGTCAGCCCCAGCATTTT
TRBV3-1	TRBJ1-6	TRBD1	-	CASSPPGTGNSPLHF	TGTGCCAGCAGCCCCCCCGGGACAGGAAATTCACCCCTCCACTTT